These 22 T cell receptor beta chains originate from one sample sequenced in a study of PD-L1 blockade in urothelial cancer. Here immunoSEQ multiplex PCR was the method, and the copy in TCRdb shows in-frame clones only, minus some. The table records 11,000 to 15,000 clones, 88% of them present only once. The specimen comprised PBMCs, sampled around atezolizumab (anti-PD-L1) treatment. Every receptor here comes from a man in his 70s with urothelial cancer.

This chain links TRBV12-2 with TRBJ2-1; TRBD2, the D gene given by the table, was not confirmed from the DNA. TRBV12-2 constitutes a pseudogene. This CDR3 is 16 amino acids long. The CDR3 spells CASRPTRGALQDEQFF. CDR3 in DNA: TGTGCAAGTCGCCCGACACGGGGGGCCCTTCAGGATGAGCAGTTCTTC.

The chain uses TRBV5-6 and TRBJ2-5; 7 bases are shared with TRBD2. The J segment lost 5 bases and the V segment lost 4 bases, leaving 5 bases of the junction unmatched. The CDR3 has 13 amino acids. From germline, CDR1 is SGHDT and CDR2 YYEEEE. For the CDR3, the DNA is TGTGCCAGCAGCGGGCGGGGGAGGGAGACCCAGTACTTC. Encoded protein: CASSGRGRETQYF.

The chain couples TRBV10-1 to TRBJ2-1; 9 bases align to TRBD2. Germline V gene sequence: CDR1 WNHNN, CDR2 SYGVQD (reference sequence). This CDR3 contains 14 residues. The J segment lost 7 bases and the V segment lost 2 bases, leaving 3 bases of the junction unmatched. CDR3 loop: CASSEASGTNEQFF. The CDR3 nucleotides are TGCGCCAGCAGTGAGGCTAGCGGGACTAATGAGCAGTTCTTC.

The V gene is TRBV13, the J gene TRBJ2-2; 9 positions agree with TRBD2. V shed 4 bases, J shed 7 bases, and the junction held 10 bases outside the gene matches. The CDR3 extends over 16 amino acids. Germline V lookup: CDR1 PRHDT, CDR2 FYEKMQ (reference sequence). CDR3 region: CASSSGLAGDIGELFF. In nucleotides, the CDR3 is TGTGCCAGCAGCTCCGGGTTAGCGGGGGATATCGGGGAGCTGTTTTTT.

The V call is TRBV4-1, the J call TRBJ2-5; 7 bases match TRBD2. The CDR3 has 14 amino acids. CDR1 and CDR2 from the germline V gene are MGHRA and YSYEKL. V shed 4 bases and J 2 bases; nucleotides not matched to a gene: 4. For the CDR3, the DNA is TGCGCCAGCAGCCGAGGGACTACACAAGAGACCCAGTACTTC. Translation: CASSRGTTQETQYF.

This clone was recorded a few times. V is TRBV29-1 and J is TRBJ2-4, with TRBD2 as a possible D gene (5 bases). V was pared by 5 bases and J by 4 bases, with 12 bases between. Per germline, CDR1 SQVTM and CDR2 ANQGSEA. This CDR3 contains 13 residues. In DNA form, the CDR3 reads TGCAGCGTTTTACCCCGCGGGAAAAACATTCAGTACTTC. Its translation is CSVLPRGKNIQYF.

The chain links TRBV19 to TRBJ2-1, with a weak D call TRBD1 (6 bases). Germline CDR1 is LNHDA and CDR2 is SQIVND (reference sequence). V was clipped by 3 bases and J by 9 bases, with 18 bases between them. The CDR3 runs 15 residues. The chain's CDR3 is CASSIIPDSSSEQFF. The CDR3 nucleotides read TGTGCCAGTAGTATTATCCCGGACAGTTCAAGTGAGCAGTTCTTC.

This clone was seen just once. The V and J genes are TRBV27 and TRBJ2-1; 10 bases match TRBD1. Germline V gene lookup returns CDR1 MNHEY and CDR2 SMNVEV (reference sequence). V shed 3 bases and J 7 bases; nucleotides not matched to a gene: 6. CDR3 length: 15 residues. The CDR3 bases are TGTGCCAGCAGTTTTATTGGGGACAGGGGAAATGAGCAGTTCTTC. Protein sequence: CASSFIGDRGNEQFF.

The V gene is TRBV13, the J gene TRBJ1-2; unclear D gene. CDR3 length: 15 amino acids. V gave up 1 base and J gave up 1 base, with 10 bases separating them. In germline, CDR1 is PRHDT, CDR2 FYEKMQ (reference sequence). DNA for the CDR3: TGTGCCAGCAGCTTAGTAGACATAGATAACTATGGCTACACCTTC. This sequence encodes CASSLVDIDNYGYTF.

The chain combines TRBV28 with TRBJ1-2, with 8 positions matching TRBD1. The CDR3 is 12 residues long. With 6 bases clipped from V and 8 bases from J, the junction kept 5 bases outside the gene matches. Germline assignment: CDR1 MDHEN and CDR2 SYDVKM. CDR3 nucleotides: TGTGCCAGCAGCCGTGGACAGGGCGGCTACACCTTC. It yields the protein CASSRGQGGYTF.

The chain carries TRBV10-1 and TRBJ2-1, with 14 bases matching TRBD2. The junction had 3 bases not matched to a gene; V was cut back by 0 bases and J by 2 bases. Germline-derived CDR1 and CDR2 are WNHNN and SYGVQD (reference sequence). CDR3 length: 18 residues. The CDR3 DNA sequence: TGCGCCAGCAGTGAGTCGAAGACTAGCGGGGGGGCCTACAATGAGCAGTTCTTC. Translation gives CASSESKTSGGAYNEQFF.

The chain is built from TRBV7-9 and TRBJ1-2; a possible D gene is TRBD1 (5 bases). This CDR3 is 14 amino acids long. The germline gives CDR1 SEHNR, CDR2 FQNEAQ (reference sequence). Trimming removed 1 base from V and 4 bases from J, with 10 bases in between. This CDR3 is CASSLVDRTYGYTF. CDR3 bases: TGTGCCAGCAGCTTAGTAGACAGAACCTATGGCTACACCTTC.

The J gene is TRBJ2-1, the V gene TRBV19; D call uncertain. In germline, CDR1 is LNHDA, CDR2 SQIVND (reference sequence). The CDR3 runs to 14 residues. Trimming took 5 bases from V and 7 from J, leaving 15 bases between them. The CDR3 DNA reads TGTGCCAGTAGTTCCATGCCGTCCAGTAATGAGCAGTTCTTC. It codes for CASSSMPSSNEQFF.

The V and J genes are TRBV19 and TRBJ2-1; TRBD1 might be the D (6 bases). V shed 10 bases and J shed 5 bases, with 15 bases lying between them. CDR1 LNHDA and CDR2 SQIVND come from the germline V gene (reference sequence). This CDR3 has 13 residues. This CDR3 is CATVDRGNNEQFF. As DNA, the CDR3 is TGTGCCACCGTGGACAGAGGAAACAATGAGCAGTTCTTC.

This clone was recorded only once. The chain has TRBV6-1 and TRBJ1-2, with D unresolved. The CDR3 covers 15 residues. Trimming cost V 2 bases and J 3 bases, with 13 bases left between them. The germline V gene encodes CDR1 MNHNS and CDR2 SASEGT. In nucleotides, the CDR3 is TGTGCCAGCAGTGAACAGCGGCAGACTTACTATGGCTACACCTTC. It specifies CASSEQRQTYYGYTF.

This chain uses TRBV18 with TRBJ1-5, with 9 bases fitting TRBD1. Per germline, CDR1 KGHSH and CDR2 LQKENI. The J segment lost 6 bases and the V segment lost 3 bases, leaving 9 bases of the junction unmatched. The CDR3 is 16 residues long. The CDR3 nucleotides are TGTGCCAGCTCACCCCCACAGGGGGCAGGTAGTCAGCCCCAGCATTTT. Protein sequence: CASSPPQGAGSQPQHF.

The chain recombines TRBV6-6 with TRBJ1-1; a weak D match, TRBD1 (6 bases). V shed 6 bases and J shed 6 bases, with 14 bases lying between them. The germline V gene has CDR1 MNHNY and CDR2 SVGAGI (reference sequence). The CDR3 length is 13 residues. The CDR3 DNA reads TGTGCCAGCAGCAACGGACCAGGGGCTGAAGCTTTCTTT. Residues: CASSNGPGAEAFF.

The chain employs TRBV13 and TRBJ2-7; D gene unclear. V was shortened by 5 bases and J by 1 base, with 12 bases between the two germline ends. The CDR3 has 14 amino acids. Germline V gene lookup returns CDR1 PRHDT and CDR2 FYEKMQ (reference sequence). CDR3 loop: CASSPSSWSYEQYF. The CDR3 bases are TGTGCCAGCAGCCCGTCGAGCTGGTCCTACGAGCAGTACTTC.

This clone was seen more than once but under ten times. Written as DNA, the CDR3 is TGTGCCAGCAGCCTAACTGGACAGGTAGTTCAGCCCCAGCATTTT. As protein: CASSLTGQVVQPQHF. V and J are TRBV11-3 and TRBJ1-5, with 7 bases lining up with TRBD1. The V segment lost 5 bases and the J segment 6 bases; nucleotides outside the gene matches: 10. This CDR3 has 15 amino acids. The germline V gene encodes CDR1 SGHNT and CDR2 YENEEA.

The chain uses TRBV6-6 and TRBJ1-1, with D tentatively TRBD1 (5 bases). Looked up from germline, CDR1 is MNHNY and CDR2 is SVGAGI (reference sequence). The CDR3 has 11 amino acids. The ends were cut back, 7 bases at V and 6 bases at J, with 9 bases in the middle. CDR3 residues: CASNQGPEAFF. The DNA for the CDR3 is TGTGCCAGCAACCAGGGTCCTGAAGCTTTCTTT.

The rearrangement joins TRBV14 to TRBJ2-7, with a tentative D call TRBD2 (6 bases). The CDR3 has 13 residues. Germline V CDR1 and CDR2: SGHDN, FVKESK. V dropped 7 bases and J dropped 1 base, with 11 bases sitting between them. The CDR3 DNA is TGTGCCAGCACCAGGGACTCGTCCTACGAGCAGTACTTC. Translating it yields CASTRDSSYEQYF.

The V and J genes are TRBV5-1 and TRBJ1-1; D may be TRBD1 (5 bases). CDR1 is SGHRS, CDR2 YFSETQ, per germline. CDR3 size: 15 residues. The V end was cut by 8 bases, the J end by 5 bases, with 22 bases between. The CDR3 sequence is CASSPSVGEGTEAFF. The CDR3 nucleotides read TGCGCCAGTTCCCCCTCGGTCGGGGAGGGGACTGAAGCTTTCTTT.